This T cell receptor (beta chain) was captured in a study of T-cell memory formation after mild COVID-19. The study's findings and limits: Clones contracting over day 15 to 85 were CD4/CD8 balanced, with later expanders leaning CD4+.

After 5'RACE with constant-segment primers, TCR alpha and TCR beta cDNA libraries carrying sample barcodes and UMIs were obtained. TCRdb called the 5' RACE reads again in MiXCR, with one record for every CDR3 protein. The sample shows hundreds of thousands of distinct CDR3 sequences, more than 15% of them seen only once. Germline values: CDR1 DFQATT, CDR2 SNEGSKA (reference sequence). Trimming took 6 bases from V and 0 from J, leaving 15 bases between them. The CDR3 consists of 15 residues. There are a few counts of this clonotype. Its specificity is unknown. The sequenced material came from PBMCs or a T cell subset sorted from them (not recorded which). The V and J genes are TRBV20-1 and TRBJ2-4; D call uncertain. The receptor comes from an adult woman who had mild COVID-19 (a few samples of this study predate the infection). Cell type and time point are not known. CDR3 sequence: CSALSPPLAKNIQYF. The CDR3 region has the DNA TGCAGTGCCCTGTCGCCTCCTCTAGCCAAAAACATTCAGTACTTC.